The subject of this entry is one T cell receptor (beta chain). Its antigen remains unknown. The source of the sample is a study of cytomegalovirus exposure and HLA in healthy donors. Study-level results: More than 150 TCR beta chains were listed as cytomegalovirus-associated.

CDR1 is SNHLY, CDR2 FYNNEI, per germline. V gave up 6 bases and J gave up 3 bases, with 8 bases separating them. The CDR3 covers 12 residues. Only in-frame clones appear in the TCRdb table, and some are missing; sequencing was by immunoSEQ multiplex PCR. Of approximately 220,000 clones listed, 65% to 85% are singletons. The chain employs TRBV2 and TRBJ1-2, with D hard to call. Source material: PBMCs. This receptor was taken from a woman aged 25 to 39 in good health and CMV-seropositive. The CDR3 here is CASSLVDYGYTF. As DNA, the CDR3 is TGTGCCAGCAGCCTCGTGGACTATGGCTACACCTTC.